The rows below give T cell receptor beta chains drawn from one sample of a study of blood T cell repertoires in COVID-19. This table comes from immunoSEQ multiplex PCR, and its TCRdb copy is limited to in-frame clones, with some not included. Of a few hundred thousand clones detected, 75% to 90% appear once; the ten largest clones hold about 2.2%. Sequenced sample: PBMCs or T cells enriched from blood (not recorded which). The source is a woman aged 18-29 years who had recovered from COVID-19. The CDR3 runs from the conserved cysteine through the conserved F or W. The order of the fields is clone size, D gene, V gene, J gene, CDR3 protein, CDR3 DNA. A D gene is named only where the DNA matches it firmly. Clone size is stated in some rows and not others, as once, few, many or a class when expanded.

>-|TRBD1|TRBV28|TRBJ1-5
CASSSKQGAGQPQHF
TGTGCCAGCAGTTCAAAACAGGGGGCCGGTCAGCCCCAGCATTTT
>-|-|TRBV4-2|TRBJ1-2
CASSLTPRTDNYGYTF
TGTGCCAGCAGCCTTACCCCCCGGACAGATAACTATGGCTACACCTTC
>-|TRBD1|TRBV11-2|TRBJ1-2
CASSTDRATSRDYTF
TGTGCCAGCAGCACGGACAGGGCAACTTCTAGGGACTACACCTTC
>-|-|TRBV15|TRBJ1-5
CATSGDVSGEDGNQPQHF
TGTGCCACCAGCGGAGACGTTTCGGGGGAAGATGGCAATCAGCCCCAGCATTTT
>-|TRBD2|TRBV4-1|TRBJ2-5
CASSPGLAGGLRQETQYF
TGCGCCAGCAGCCCAGGACTAGCGGGGGGCCTCCGACAGGAGACCCAGTACTTC
>-|TRBD2|TRBV7-9|TRBJ2-3
CASSRLAPRTDTQYF
TGTGCCAGCAGCCGACTAGCGCCGAGGACAGATACGCAGTATTTT
>-|TRBD1|TRBV5-3|TRBJ2-7
CARSLSGDRGYEQYF
TGTGCCAGAAGCTTGTCAGGGGACAGGGGCTACGAGCAGTACTTC
>-|TRBD1|TRBV11-2|TRBJ1-3
CASSFGTGGNTIYF
TGTGCCAGCAGCTTCGGGACAGGAGGAAACACCATATATTTT
>once|-|TRBV9|TRBJ1-3
CASSVGSPEGNTIYF
TGTGCCAGCAGCGTAGGATCCCCAGAGGGCAACACCATATATTTT
>-|-|TRBV28|TRBJ1-1
CASSRDTMNTEAFF
TGTGCCAGCTCCCGGGACACTATGAACACTGAAGCTTTCTTT
>-|-|TRBV5-1|TRBJ1-3
CASSLGPSSGNTIYF
TGCGCCAGCAGCTTGGGTCCCTCCTCTGGAAACACCATATATTTT
>few|-|TRBV19|TRBJ1-1
CASRETPFSNTEAFF
TGTGCCAGTAGGGAGACCCCCTTTTCGAACACTGAAGCTTTCTTT
>-|TRBD1|TRBV3-1/TRBV3-2|TRBJ2-7
CASSRQGTGEQYF
TGTGCCAGCAGCCGACAGGGAACGGGTGAGCAGTACTTC
>once|-|TRBV30|TRBJ1-4
CAWSVRGFGEKLFF
TGTGCCTGGAGTGTACGGGGTTTTGGGGAAAAACTGTTTTTT
>-|-|TRBV7-9|TRBJ2-5
CASSLHPRVGTQYF
TGTGCCAGCAGCTTGCACCCCAGGGTGGGGACCCAGTACTTC
>-|TRBD1|TRBV3-1/TRBV3-2|TRBJ1-4
CASSARRQGLSEKLFF
TGTGCCAGCAGCGCCCGCAGACAGGGTTTGTCGGAAAAACTGTTTTTT
>-|-|TRBV2|TRBJ2-7
CASSEPGIPYEQYF
TGTGCCAGCAGTGAACCAGGAATCCCCTACGAGCAGTACTTC
>-|-|TRBV5-1|TRBJ2-5
CASSLFRETQYF
TGCGCCAGCAGCCTCTTCCGGGAGACCCAGTACTTC
>-|-|TRBV12-3/TRBV12-4|TRBJ1-2
CASSALYRDGYTF
TGTGCCAGCAGCGCCCTTTACAGGGATGGCTACACCTTC
>-|TRBD1|TRBV18|TRBJ1-2
CASSPGQEYGYTF
TGTGCCAGCTCACCAGGACAGGAGTATGGCTACACCTTC
>-|TRBD2|TRBV27|TRBJ2-1
CASSYNPRRAREGNEQFF
TGTGCCAGCAGCTACAACCCTCGGCGGGCTAGGGAGGGCAATGAGCAGTTCTTC
>-|TRBD2|TRBV6-5|TRBJ2-3
CASSFGLAADTQYF
TGTGCCAGCAGTTTTGGACTAGCGGCAGATACGCAGTATTTT
>-|-|TRBV15|TRBJ2-1
CATSPRLGGGLSSYNEQFF
TGTGCCACCAGCCCTCGACTGGGCGGGGGCCTGAGCTCCTACAATGAGCAGTTCTTC
>-|TRBD1|TRBV12-5|TRBJ2-2
CASGSGQGWTGELFF
TGTGCTAGTGGTTCAGGACAGGGTTGGACCGGGGAGCTGTTTTTT
>-|-|TRBV29-1|TRBJ2-5
CSVTGDSGETQYF
TGCAGCGTCACAGGGGACTCTGGGGAGACCCAGTACTTC
>-|-|TRBV7-9|TRBJ1-1
CASSLERGTEAFF
TGTGCCAGCAGCTTAGAAAGGGGCACTGAAGCTTTCTTT
>-|-|TRBV10-2|TRBJ2-5
CASSAPKETQYF
TGCGCCAGCAGTGCCCCTAAAGAGACCCAGTACTTC
>-|-|TRBV12-3/TRBV12-4|TRBJ1-4
CASSSSTNEKLFF
TGTGCCAGCAGTTCTTCAACTAATGAAAAACTGTTTTTT
>-|-|TRBV3-1/TRBV3-2|TRBJ1-6
CASSQDPIVERDSPLHF
TGTGCCAGCAGCCAAGATCCCATTGTTGAACGGGATTCACCCCTCCACTTT
>once|-|TRBV4-1|TRBJ2-2
CASSQDDGGRTNTGELFF
TGCGCCAGCAGCCAAGATGATGGGGGCAGGACGAACACCGGGGAGCTGTTTTTT
>-|-|TRBV19|TRBJ1-1
CASSMAAAVMNTEAFF
TGTGCCAGTAGTATGGCGGCAGCTGTCATGAACACTGAAGCTTTCTTT
>-|TRBD1|TRBV29-1|TRBJ1-2
CSVGIKTGGIGGYTF
TGCAGCGTTGGAATAAAGACAGGGGGGATAGGGGGCTACACCTTC
>-|-|TRBV21-1|TRBJ2-5
CASSKAGGEQGDPGTQYF
TGTGCCAGCAGCAAAGCCGGGGGGGAACAGGGAGACCCTGGGACCCAGTACTTC
>-|TRBD2|TRBV28|TRBJ2-7
CASSFRLAGEQYF
TGTGCCAGCAGTTTCCGACTAGCGGGTGAGCAGTACTTC
>-|-|TRBV6-4|TRBJ2-5
CASSGPGQQETQYF
TGTGCCAGCAGTGGACCAGGACAACAAGAGACCCAGTACTTC
>-|-|TRBV11-2|TRBJ1-2
CASSLQGQRGGYGYTF
TGTGCCAGCAGTTTACAGGGACAAAGAGGCGGATATGGCTACACCTTC
>-|TRBD1|TRBV6-5|TRBJ2-3
CASRLRQGRPDTQYF
TGTGCCAGCAGACTGAGACAGGGAAGACCAGATACGCAGTATTTT
>-|TRBD1|TRBV2|TRBJ1-4
CASRDRGANEKLFF
TGTGCCAGCAGGGACAGGGGAGCTAATGAAAAACTGTTTTTT
>once|-|TRBV2|TRBJ1-3
CASSQGSGNTIYF
TGTGCCAGCAGCCAGGGTTCTGGAAACACCATATATTTT
>-|TRBD2|TRBV3-1/TRBV3-2|TRBJ2-2
CASSQGLAGANTGELFF
TGTGCCAGCAGCCAAGGTCTAGCGGGGGCGAACACCGGGGAGCTGTTTTTT
>few|TRBD1|TRBV5-3|TRBJ2-7
CARSTPGQGVTYEQYF
TGTGCCAGAAGCACACCGGGACAGGGAGTAACCTACGAGCAGTACTTC
>once|TRBD1|TRBV5-6|TRBJ1-2
CASSFSGTGKVYGYTF
TGTGCCAGCAGCTTTTCCGGGACAGGGAAGGTCTATGGCTACACCTTC
>-|-|TRBV19|TRBJ1-5
CASSNWAVSNQPQHF
TGTGCCAGTAGTAATTGGGCTGTGAGCAATCAGCCCCAGCATTTT
>-|TRBD1|TRBV6-5|TRBJ2-5
CASRPDREETQYF
TGTGCCAGCAGACCGGACAGGGAAGAGACCCAGTACTTC
>-|-|TRBV7-3|TRBJ2-1
CASSLIGSSYNEQFF
TGTGCCAGCAGCTTAATAGGGAGCTCCTACAATGAGCAGTTCTTC
>-|-|TRBV14|TRBJ1-6
CASSLRQSSPLHF
TGTGCCAGCAGCCTCCGACAATCATCACCCCTCCACTTT
>-|TRBD1|TRBV9|TRBJ2-1
CASSLVGTGADEQFF
TGTGCCAGCAGCCTAGTGGGGACAGGGGCGGATGAGCAGTTCTTC
>-|-|TRBV25-1|TRBJ1-1
CASSETGQLIAFF
TGTGCCAGCAGTGAGACCGGACAGTTGATAGCTTTCTTT
>-|-|TRBV15|TRBJ2-7
CATSLARGEVYEQYF
TGTGCCACCAGCCTAGCCCGGGGAGAGGTCTACGAGCAGTACTTC
>-|-|TRBV5-6|TRBJ2-1
CASRRGTYNEQFF
TGTGCCAGCAGGAGGGGGACCTACAATGAGCAGTTCTTC